The source of this T cell receptor beta chain is a study of blood T cell repertoires in COVID-19. Study summary: PBMCs, B-cell-depleted T cells, or T cells provided the cDNA or gDNA that made up the material.

The CDR3 is 15 amino acids. V was pared by 7 bases and J by 11 bases, with 14 bases of the junction left unmatched. Germline CDR1 SGHRS, CDR2 YFSETQ. Generated by immunoSEQ multiplex PCR, the TCRdb table keeps only in-frame clones and is missing some. Of under 300,000 clones detected, about nine tenths appear once; the ten largest clones hold over 3.5%. This chain joins TRBV5-1 and TRBJ2-1, with TRBD2 identical over 11 bases. The sample consisted of peripheral blood. This TCR came from a woman between 35 and 50 years old with acute or convalescent COVID-19. Written as DNA, the CDR3 is TGCGCCAGCTCCTCTCCTCACCTAGCGGGGGGCAAGCAGTTCTTC. Its translation: CASSSPHLAGGKQFF. Based on the CDR3 plus reference TRBV5-1 and TRBJ2-1, the full variable domain is KAGVTQTPRYLIKTRGQQVTLSCSPISGHRSVSWYQQTPGQGLQFLFEYFSETQRNKGNFPGRFSGRQFSNSRSEMNVSTLELGDSALYLCASSSPHLAGGKQFFGPGTRLTVL.